The following is a TCR beta chain sequence with its context. The antigen remains undetermined. Each CDR3 protein is one row after TCRdb ran MiXCR on the 5' RACE reads. There are fewer than 550,000 distinct CDR3 sequences in the sample; about 5.4% occur only once, and around 3.5% lies in the top ten. The sample comes from a study of CD8 T cells in ankylosing spondylitis. Study observations and caveats: A TCR beta motif of several highly homologous variants seemed to mark ankylosing spondylitis blood.

The CDR3 is 15 residues long. Trimming removed 2 bases from V and 1 base from J, with 11 bases in between. Germline V lookup: CDR1 MGHRA, CDR2 YSYEKL. The receptor was derived from a male donor with ankylosing spondylitis. The chain joins TRBV4-1 to TRBJ1-1; the D is unclear. Specimen: blood, either unsorted or a sorted T cell fraction (not recorded which). For the CDR3, the DNA is TGCGCCAGCAGCCAATTGGCGCGGCAGAACACTGAAGCTTTCTTT. Translating gives CASSQLARQNTEAFF.